Listed below are T cell receptor beta chains from one sample, sequenced in a study of Graves' ophthalmopathy and Graves' hyperthyroidism. Using its own MiXCR run on the multiplex PCR reads, TCRdb lists one record per CDR3 protein. The table has hundreds of thousands of distinct CDR3 sequences, about a fifth seen once. Material: peripheral blood. The receptors were sampled from a woman aged 18 to 35 with stable Graves' hyperthyroidism. Some clones in this sample may be carry-over from other donors' samples. The CDR3 runs from the conserved cysteine through the conserved F or W. The D gene is left open where the match is weak. Size is stated for part of the rows, as once, few or many counts, or as a class when the clone is expanded.

cdr3_nt: TGTGCCAGCAGCCGACAGGGGATCGGGTACGAGCAGTACTTC; cdr3_aa: CASSRQGIGYEQYF; j_call: TRBJ2-7; v_call: TRBV12-3/TRBV12-4; clone_size: many; d_call: TRBD1
cdr3_nt: TGTGCCAGCAGTCTGTCGGGTAGCAATCAGCCCCAGCATTTT; cdr3_aa: CASSLSGSNQPQHF; j_call: TRBJ1-5; v_call: TRBV12-3/TRBV12-4; clone_size: many; d_call: -
cdr3_nt: TGTGCCACCAGCAGCTCCCGGACAGGGGTGAACACTGAAGCTTTCTTT; cdr3_aa: CATSSSRTGVNTEAFF; j_call: TRBJ1-1; v_call: TRBV15; clone_size: many; d_call: TRBD1
cdr3_nt: TGTGCCAGCAGTACGGACAGGGGGCGGTACGAGCAGTACTTC; cdr3_aa: CASSTDRGRYEQYF; j_call: TRBJ2-7; v_call: TRBV7-2; clone_size: many; d_call: TRBD1
cdr3_nt: TGCAGCGTTGAAGCCGAGTGGCAGCGCTCCTACGAGCAGTACTTC; cdr3_aa: CSVEAEWQRSYEQYF; j_call: TRBJ2-7; v_call: TRBV29-1; clone_size: many; d_call: -
cdr3_nt: TGTGCCAGCAGTTTAAGGGTCACGGGAGGAGTCAAAAACATTCAGTACTTC; cdr3_aa: CASSLRVTGGVKNIQYF; j_call: TRBJ2-4; v_call: TRBV12-3/TRBV12-4; clone_size: many; d_call: TRBD2
cdr3_nt: TGTGCCAGCAGCAGGATCAGCAACTATGGCTACACCTTC; cdr3_aa: CASSRISNYGYTF; j_call: TRBJ1-2; v_call: TRBV27; clone_size: few; d_call: -
cdr3_nt: TGTGCCAGCAGTGAATACGGGCGGGCCTACGAGCAGTACTTC; cdr3_aa: CASSEYGRAYEQYF; j_call: TRBJ2-7; v_call: TRBV25-1; clone_size: many; d_call: -
cdr3_nt: TGTGCCTGGAGTCAAGGTGCCGAGCAGTACTTC; cdr3_aa: CAWSQGAEQYF; j_call: TRBJ2-7; v_call: TRBV30; clone_size: -; d_call: -
cdr3_nt: TGCGCCAGCAGCTTGGATTTTCGGTACCAAGAGACCCAGTACTTC; cdr3_aa: CASSLDFRYQETQYF; j_call: TRBJ2-5; v_call: TRBV5-1; clone_size: -; d_call: -
cdr3_nt: TGTGCCAGCAGCCGCCGCACTAGCGGATTCCAAGAGACCCAGTACTTC; cdr3_aa: CASSRRTSGFQETQYF; j_call: TRBJ2-5; v_call: TRBV12-3/TRBV12-4; clone_size: few; d_call: TRBD2
cdr3_nt: TGTGCCAGCAGTGAAGCCGGTCCCGGGACACATGGCTACACCTTC; cdr3_aa: CASSEAGPGTHGYTF; j_call: TRBJ1-2; v_call: TRBV6-1; clone_size: many; d_call: -
cdr3_nt: TGTGCCACCAGTGCGGGAGGATGGGAGACCCAGTACTTC; cdr3_aa: CATSAGGWETQYF; j_call: TRBJ2-5; v_call: TRBV24-1; clone_size: many; d_call: TRBD2
cdr3_nt: TGTGCCAGCAAGGGCAACACCATATATTTT; cdr3_aa: CASKGNTIYF; j_call: TRBJ1-3; v_call: TRBV2; clone_size: -; d_call: -
cdr3_nt: TGCGCCAGCAGCCAAGTTTCTACAGGGGATCCCTATGGCTACACCTTC; cdr3_aa: CASSQVSTGDPYGYTF; j_call: TRBJ1-2; v_call: TRBV4-1; clone_size: -; d_call: TRBD1
cdr3_nt: TGTGCCAGCAGCAGCCGGGACAGGGGGAAGGAGCAGTACTTC; cdr3_aa: CASSSRDRGKEQYF; j_call: TRBJ2-7; v_call: TRBV7-9; clone_size: -; d_call: TRBD1
cdr3_nt: TGCGCCAGCAGCCAAGACAGGGCTCTCGGAAACACCATATATTTT; cdr3_aa: CASSQDRALGNTIYF; j_call: TRBJ1-3; v_call: TRBV4-1; clone_size: few; d_call: -
cdr3_nt: TGTGCCAGCAGTTTAGGCAGGACACCGATCTACGAGCAGTACTTC; cdr3_aa: CASSLGRTPIYEQYF; j_call: TRBJ2-7; v_call: TRBV27; clone_size: many; d_call: -
cdr3_nt: TGTGCCAGCAGCGGCTCCGGGACTAGCTACGAGCAGTACTTC; cdr3_aa: CASSGSGTSYEQYF; j_call: TRBJ2-7; v_call: TRBV9; clone_size: many; d_call: TRBD2
cdr3_nt: TGTGCCAGCAGTTCACCCGCCGGGACAGGGGGCGAGACCCAGTACTTC; cdr3_aa: CASSSPAGTGGETQYF; j_call: TRBJ2-5; v_call: TRBV12-3/TRBV12-4; clone_size: -; d_call: TRBD1
cdr3_nt: TGTGCCAGCAGCGTCGCGGGGGTCACCCAAGAGACCCAGTACTTC; cdr3_aa: CASSVAGVTQETQYF; j_call: TRBJ2-5; v_call: TRBV9; clone_size: many; d_call: TRBD2
cdr3_nt: TGTGCCAGCAGTTTCATGCCAGGGACGTACCAAGAGACCCAGTACTTC; cdr3_aa: CASSFMPGTYQETQYF; j_call: TRBJ2-5; v_call: TRBV28; clone_size: many; d_call: -
cdr3_nt: TGTGCCACCAGCAGAGATCTTGGGCCATCCTACGAGCAGTACTTC; cdr3_aa: CATSRDLGPSYEQYF; j_call: TRBJ2-7; v_call: TRBV15; clone_size: many; d_call: -
cdr3_nt: TGTGCCAGTAGTACTCTGACAGGGGCCTACGAGCAGTACTTC; cdr3_aa: CASSTLTGAYEQYF; j_call: TRBJ2-7; v_call: TRBV19; clone_size: many; d_call: TRBD1
cdr3_nt: TGTGCCAGCAGTATGACCTGGAACACTGAAGCTTTCTTT; cdr3_aa: CASSMTWNTEAFF; j_call: TRBJ1-1; v_call: TRBV6-4; clone_size: many; d_call: -
cdr3_nt: TGTGCCAGCAGCCGACTAAACTACGAGCAGTACTTC; cdr3_aa: CASSRLNYEQYF; j_call: TRBJ2-7; v_call: TRBV13; clone_size: -; d_call: -
cdr3_nt: TGTGCCAGCAGTTCTCGGACAGGGGGTCCGGAAGCTTTCTTT; cdr3_aa: CASSSRTGGPEAFF; j_call: TRBJ1-1; v_call: TRBV12-3/TRBV12-4; clone_size: many; d_call: TRBD1
cdr3_nt: TGTGCCAGCAGTTCCATAACCGGGACTAGCAAAGGGAACATTCAGTACTTC; cdr3_aa: CASSSITGTSKGNIQYF; j_call: TRBJ2-4; v_call: TRBV12-3/TRBV12-4; clone_size: -; d_call: TRBD2
cdr3_nt: TGCAGCGTTGAAGATCTTGACAATCAAGAGACCCAGTACTTC; cdr3_aa: CSVEDLDNQETQYF; j_call: TRBJ2-5; v_call: TRBV29-1; clone_size: -; d_call: -
cdr3_nt: TGTGCCAGCAGTGACCTGGCGACGGACCAAGAGACCCAGTACTTC; cdr3_aa: CASSDLATDQETQYF; j_call: TRBJ2-5; v_call: TRBV12-3/TRBV12-4; clone_size: many; d_call: -
cdr3_nt: TGTGCCAGCAGTTATAGGTCAAGGAGAAACTATGGCTACACCTTC; cdr3_aa: CASSYRSRRNYGYTF; j_call: TRBJ1-2; v_call: TRBV6-2/TRBV6-3; clone_size: many; d_call: -
cdr3_nt: TGTGCCAGCAAGAGGACTAGCGGCTACGAGCAGTACTTC; cdr3_aa: CASKRTSGYEQYF; j_call: TRBJ2-7; v_call: TRBV27; clone_size: many; d_call: TRBD2
cdr3_nt: TGCAGCGCCGGGCAGGGAGGGGTGAACACTGAAGCTTTCTTT; cdr3_aa: CSAGQGGVNTEAFF; j_call: TRBJ1-1; v_call: TRBV29-1; clone_size: many; d_call: -
cdr3_nt: TGTGCCAGCAGTTACCACGGGAACTATGGCTACACCTTC; cdr3_aa: CASSYHGNYGYTF; j_call: TRBJ1-2; v_call: TRBV6-5; clone_size: -; d_call: -
cdr3_nt: TGTGCCAGCAGTTTATCAATATCGGGAAATTCGGCTTTCTTT; cdr3_aa: CASSLSISGNSAFF; j_call: TRBJ1-1; v_call: TRBV12-3/TRBV12-4; clone_size: few; d_call: -
cdr3_nt: TGTGCCACCTGGACAGGGAGGGAAGCTACCGGGGAGCTGTTTTTT; cdr3_aa: CATWTGREATGELFF; j_call: TRBJ2-2; v_call: TRBV6-2/TRBV6-3; clone_size: many; d_call: -
cdr3_nt: TGCGCCAGCAGCCACTCAAGGACAGGGCTCGACTATGGCTACACCTTC; cdr3_aa: CASSHSRTGLDYGYTF; j_call: TRBJ1-2; v_call: TRBV4-1; clone_size: many; d_call: TRBD1
cdr3_nt: TGTGCCAGCAGTACTGCGGGGCAGCCCCAGCATTTT; cdr3_aa: CASSTAGQPQHF; j_call: TRBJ1-5; v_call: TRBV2; clone_size: -; d_call: -
cdr3_nt: TGCAGCGTTGGACCTAGACAGGGGCCCTACGAGCAGTACTTC; cdr3_aa: CSVGPRQGPYEQYF; j_call: TRBJ2-7; v_call: TRBV29-1; clone_size: few; d_call: TRBD1
cdr3_nt: TGCAGCGTTGGGGCAGATTTACCCTACGAGCAGTACTTC; cdr3_aa: CSVGADLPYEQYF; j_call: TRBJ2-7; v_call: TRBV29-1; clone_size: few; d_call: -
cdr3_nt: TGTGCCAGCAGCTCTCAGGGTCGTTATAGCAATCAGCCCCAGCATTTT; cdr3_aa: CASSSQGRYSNQPQHF; j_call: TRBJ1-5; v_call: TRBV5-6; clone_size: -; d_call: -
cdr3_nt: TGTGCCACCCACCAACCAGGAATGAACACTGAAGCTTTCTTT; cdr3_aa: CATHQPGMNTEAFF; j_call: TRBJ1-1; v_call: TRBV28; clone_size: -; d_call: -
cdr3_nt: TGTGCCAGCAGCTTAGAGATGGTTAACTCGCCCCTCCACTTT; cdr3_aa: CASSLEMVNSPLHF; j_call: TRBJ1-6; v_call: TRBV11-3; clone_size: many; d_call: -
cdr3_nt: TGTGCCAGCAAGTTGTATAGCGGCAACATTCAGTACTTC; cdr3_aa: CASKLYSGNIQYF; j_call: TRBJ2-4; v_call: TRBV12-3/TRBV12-4; clone_size: -; d_call: -
cdr3_nt: TGTGCCAGCGGGGGACAGGGAACCTCTAACTATGGCTACACCTTC; cdr3_aa: CASGGQGTSNYGYTF; j_call: TRBJ1-2; v_call: TRBV28; clone_size: -; d_call: TRBD1
cdr3_nt: TGTGCCAGCAGCCCGGCCGGAGCGGGGACCCAGTACTTC; cdr3_aa: CASSPAGAGTQYF; j_call: TRBJ2-5; v_call: TRBV5-6; clone_size: many; d_call: -
cdr3_nt: TGTGCCAGCAGCTTAAGGGGCTTCGGGACTGAAGCTTTCTTT; cdr3_aa: CASSLRGFGTEAFF; j_call: TRBJ1-1; v_call: TRBV13; clone_size: many; d_call: -